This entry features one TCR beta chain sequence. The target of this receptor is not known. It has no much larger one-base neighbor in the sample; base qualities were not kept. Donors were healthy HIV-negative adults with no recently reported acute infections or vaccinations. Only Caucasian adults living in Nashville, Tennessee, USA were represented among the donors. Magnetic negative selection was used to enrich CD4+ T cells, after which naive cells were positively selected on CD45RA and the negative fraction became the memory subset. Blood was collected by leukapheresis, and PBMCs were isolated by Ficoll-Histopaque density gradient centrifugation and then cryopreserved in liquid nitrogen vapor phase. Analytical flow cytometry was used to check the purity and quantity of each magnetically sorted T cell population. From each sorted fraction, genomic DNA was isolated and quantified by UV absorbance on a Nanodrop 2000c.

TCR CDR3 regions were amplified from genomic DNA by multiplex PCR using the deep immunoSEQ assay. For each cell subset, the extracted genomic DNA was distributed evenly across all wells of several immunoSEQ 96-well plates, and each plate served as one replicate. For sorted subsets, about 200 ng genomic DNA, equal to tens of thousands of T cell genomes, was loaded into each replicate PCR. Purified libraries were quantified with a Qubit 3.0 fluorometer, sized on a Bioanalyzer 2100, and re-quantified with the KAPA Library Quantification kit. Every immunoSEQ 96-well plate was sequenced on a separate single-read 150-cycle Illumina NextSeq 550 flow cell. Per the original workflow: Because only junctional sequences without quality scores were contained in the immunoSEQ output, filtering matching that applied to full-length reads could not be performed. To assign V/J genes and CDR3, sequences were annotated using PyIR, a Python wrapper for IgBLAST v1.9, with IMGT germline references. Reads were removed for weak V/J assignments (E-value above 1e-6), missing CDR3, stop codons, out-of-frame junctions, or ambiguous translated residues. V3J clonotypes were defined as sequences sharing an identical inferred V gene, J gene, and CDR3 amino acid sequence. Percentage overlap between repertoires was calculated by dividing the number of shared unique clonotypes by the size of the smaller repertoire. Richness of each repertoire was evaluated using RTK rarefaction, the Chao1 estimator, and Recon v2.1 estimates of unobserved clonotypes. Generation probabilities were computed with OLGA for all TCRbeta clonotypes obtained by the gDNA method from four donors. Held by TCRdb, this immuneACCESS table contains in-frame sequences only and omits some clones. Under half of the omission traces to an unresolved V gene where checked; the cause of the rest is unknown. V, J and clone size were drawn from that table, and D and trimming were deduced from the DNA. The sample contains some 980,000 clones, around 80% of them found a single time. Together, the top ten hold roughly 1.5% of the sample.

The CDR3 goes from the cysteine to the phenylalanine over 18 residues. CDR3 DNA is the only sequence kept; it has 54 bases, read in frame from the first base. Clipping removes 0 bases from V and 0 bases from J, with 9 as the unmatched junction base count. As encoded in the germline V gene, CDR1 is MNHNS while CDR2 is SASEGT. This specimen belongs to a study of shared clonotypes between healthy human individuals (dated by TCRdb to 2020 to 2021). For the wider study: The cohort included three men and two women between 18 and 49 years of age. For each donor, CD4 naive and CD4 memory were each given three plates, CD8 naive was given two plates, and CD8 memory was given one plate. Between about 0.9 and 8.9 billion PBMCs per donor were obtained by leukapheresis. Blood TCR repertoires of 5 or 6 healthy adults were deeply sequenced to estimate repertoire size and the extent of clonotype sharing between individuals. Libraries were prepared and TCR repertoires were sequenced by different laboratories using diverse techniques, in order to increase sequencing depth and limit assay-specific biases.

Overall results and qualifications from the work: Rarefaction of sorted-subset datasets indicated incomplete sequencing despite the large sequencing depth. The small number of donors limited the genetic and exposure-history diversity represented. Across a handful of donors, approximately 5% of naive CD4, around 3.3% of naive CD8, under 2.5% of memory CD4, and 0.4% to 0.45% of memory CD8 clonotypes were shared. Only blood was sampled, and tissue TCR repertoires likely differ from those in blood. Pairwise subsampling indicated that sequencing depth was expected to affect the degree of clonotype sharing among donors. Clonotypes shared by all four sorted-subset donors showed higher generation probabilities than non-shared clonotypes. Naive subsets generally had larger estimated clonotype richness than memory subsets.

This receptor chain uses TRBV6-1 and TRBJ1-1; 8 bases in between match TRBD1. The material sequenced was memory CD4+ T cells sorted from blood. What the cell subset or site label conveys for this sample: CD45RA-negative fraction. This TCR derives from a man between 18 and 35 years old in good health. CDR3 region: CASSEALRRGLMNTEAFF. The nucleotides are TGTGCCAGCAGTGAAGCGCTTCGCAGGGGGCTAATGAACACTGAAGCTTTCTTT.